This paragraph covers one TCR beta chain sequence. The germline V gene has CDR1 SQVTM and CDR2 ANQGSEA. This CDR3 comprises 14 residues. Trimming took 2 bases from V and 5 from J, leaving 15 bases between them. The data originate from a study of blood T cell repertoires in COVID-19. Study in general: Nucleic acid was either cDNA or gDNA, and it came from T cells, B-cell-depleted T cells, or PBMCs.

Original processing methods: Amplified reference gene primers provided the basis for estimating nucleated cell counts. Libraries were prepared by immunoSEQ multiplex PCR; TCRdb keeps only in-frame clonotypes and omits some of them. That table supplies the V and J calls and clone size; D and trimming were determined from the DNA. The table has 72,000 or so clones, around 86% seen once. Specimen: peripheral blood. The chain carries TRBV29-1 and TRBJ2-5; D perhaps matches TRBD1 (5 bases). This receptor was obtained from a woman in her fifties or sixties with acute or convalescent COVID-19. CDR3 DNA sequence: TGCAGCGTTGAACAGGTGGGGCTGGAGGAGACCCAGTACTTC. It yields the protein CSVEQVGLEETQYF.